There are many counts of the clone carrying this T cell receptor beta chain. The data were obtained in a study of T cells after yellow fever vaccination. Researchers made TCR cDNA using 5'RACE template switching, and this step added a universal primer site and UMIs. TCRdb re-called the 5' RACE reads through MiXCR, storing one row per CDR3 protein. Altogether around 310,000 distinct CDR3 sequences are present, 3.5% to 4.5% being singletons, with the ten largest covering approximately 19%. The input for sequencing was PBMCs, taken 15 days after the yellow fever booster vaccination. The clonotype was recovered from a man aged 18-30 years who received the YFV17D yellow fever vaccine.

The CDR3 is CASGRDFQETQYF. For the CDR3, the DNA is TGTGCCAGCGGCCGGGATTTTCAAGAGACCCAGTACTTC. The J gene is TRBJ2-5, the V gene TRBV12-3 or TRBV12-4, with D possibly matching TRBD2 (5 bases). The ends were cut back, 8 bases at V and 2 bases at J, with 12 bases in the middle. There are 13 residues in the CDR3.